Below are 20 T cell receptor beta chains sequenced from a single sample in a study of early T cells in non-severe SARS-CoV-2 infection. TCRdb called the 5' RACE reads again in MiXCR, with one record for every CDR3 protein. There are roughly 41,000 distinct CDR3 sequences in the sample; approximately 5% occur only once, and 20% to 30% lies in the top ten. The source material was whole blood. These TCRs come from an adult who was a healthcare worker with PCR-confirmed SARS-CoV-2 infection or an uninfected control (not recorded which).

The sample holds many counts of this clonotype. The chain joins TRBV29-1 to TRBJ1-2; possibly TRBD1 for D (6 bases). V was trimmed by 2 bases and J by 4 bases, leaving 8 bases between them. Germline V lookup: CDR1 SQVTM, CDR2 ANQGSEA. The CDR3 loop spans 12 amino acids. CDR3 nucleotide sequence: TGCAGCGTTGAAACAGGGCCCTATGGCTACACCTTC. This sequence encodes CSVETGPYGYTF. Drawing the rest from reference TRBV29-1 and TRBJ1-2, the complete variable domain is SAVISQKPSRDICQRGTSLTIQCQVDSQVTMMFWYRQQPGQSLTLIATANQGSEATYESGFVIDKFPISRPNLTFSTLTVSNMSPEDSSIYLCSVETGPYGYTFGSGTRLTVV.

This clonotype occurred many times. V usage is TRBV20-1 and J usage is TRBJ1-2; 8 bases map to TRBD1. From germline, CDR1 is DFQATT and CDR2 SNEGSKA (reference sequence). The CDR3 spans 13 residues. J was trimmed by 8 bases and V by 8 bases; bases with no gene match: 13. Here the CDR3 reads CSPNDRGGVGYTF. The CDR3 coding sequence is TGCAGTCCGAACGACAGGGGAGGTGTCGGCTACACCTTC.

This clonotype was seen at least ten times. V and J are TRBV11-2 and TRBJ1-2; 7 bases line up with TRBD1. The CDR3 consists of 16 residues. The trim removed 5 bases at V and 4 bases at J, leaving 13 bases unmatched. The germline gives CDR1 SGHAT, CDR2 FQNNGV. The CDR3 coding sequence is TGTGCCAGCAGCCAATACCCGGGACAGTGGAGCTATGGCTACACCTTC. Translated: CASSQYPGQWSYGYTF.

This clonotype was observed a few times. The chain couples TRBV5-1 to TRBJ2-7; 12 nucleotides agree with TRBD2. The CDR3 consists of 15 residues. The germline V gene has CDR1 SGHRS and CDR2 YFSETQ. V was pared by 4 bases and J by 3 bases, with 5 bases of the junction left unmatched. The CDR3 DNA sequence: TGCGCCAGCAGCCGACTAGCGGGAGCATTCTACGAGCAGTACTTC. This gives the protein CASSRLAGAFYEQYF.

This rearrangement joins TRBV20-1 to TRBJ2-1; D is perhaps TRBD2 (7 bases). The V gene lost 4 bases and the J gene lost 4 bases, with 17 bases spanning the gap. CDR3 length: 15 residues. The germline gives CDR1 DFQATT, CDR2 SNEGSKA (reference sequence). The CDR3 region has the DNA TGCAGTGCTACGCCAGCGGGAACAGGGTACAATGAGCAGTTCTTC. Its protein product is CSATPAGTGYNEQFF.

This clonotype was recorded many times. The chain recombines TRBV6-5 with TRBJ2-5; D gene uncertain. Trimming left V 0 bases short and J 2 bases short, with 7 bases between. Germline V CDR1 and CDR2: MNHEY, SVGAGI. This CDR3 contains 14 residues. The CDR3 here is CASSYSLGQETQYF. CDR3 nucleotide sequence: TGTGCCAGCAGTTACTCGTTGGGGCAAGAGACCCAGTACTTC.

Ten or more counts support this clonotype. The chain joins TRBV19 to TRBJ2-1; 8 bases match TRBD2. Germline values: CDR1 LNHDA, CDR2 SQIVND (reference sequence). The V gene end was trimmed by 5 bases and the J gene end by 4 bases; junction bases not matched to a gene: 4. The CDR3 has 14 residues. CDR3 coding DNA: TGTGCCAGTAGTCTGGCGGGAGGTTACAATGAGCAGTTCTTC. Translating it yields CASSLAGGYNEQFF.

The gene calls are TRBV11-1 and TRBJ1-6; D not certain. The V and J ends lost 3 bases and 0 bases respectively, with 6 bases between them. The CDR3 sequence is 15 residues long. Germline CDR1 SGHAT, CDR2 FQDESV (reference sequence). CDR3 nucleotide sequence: TGTGCCAGCAGCTTGACCGTCTCCTATAATTCACCCCTCCACTTT. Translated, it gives CASSLTVSYNSPLHF.

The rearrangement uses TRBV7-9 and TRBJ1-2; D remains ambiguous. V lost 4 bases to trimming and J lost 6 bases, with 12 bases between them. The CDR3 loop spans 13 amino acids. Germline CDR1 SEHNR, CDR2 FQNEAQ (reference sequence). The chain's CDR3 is CASSSPHSDGYTF. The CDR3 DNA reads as TGTGCCAGCAGCTCCCCCCATAGCGATGGCTACACCTTC.

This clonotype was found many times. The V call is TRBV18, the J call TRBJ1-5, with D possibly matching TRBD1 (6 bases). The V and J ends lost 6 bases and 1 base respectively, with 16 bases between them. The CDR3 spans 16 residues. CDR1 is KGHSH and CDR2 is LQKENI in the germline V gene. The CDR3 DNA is TGTGCCAGCTCCCCCCAGGGGCAGGGGAGCAATCAGCCCCAGCATTTT. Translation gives CASSPQGQGSNQPQHF.

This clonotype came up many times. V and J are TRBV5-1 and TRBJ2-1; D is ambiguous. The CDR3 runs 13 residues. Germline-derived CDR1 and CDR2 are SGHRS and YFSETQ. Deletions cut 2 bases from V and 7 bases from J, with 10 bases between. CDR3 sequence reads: CASSLGPGNEQFF. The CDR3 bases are TGCGCCAGCAGCTTAGGCCCCGGGAATGAGCAGTTCTTC.

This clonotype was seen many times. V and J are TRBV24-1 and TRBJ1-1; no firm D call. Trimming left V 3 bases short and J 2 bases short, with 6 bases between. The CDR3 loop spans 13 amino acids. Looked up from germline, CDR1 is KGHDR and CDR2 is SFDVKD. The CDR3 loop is CATSDPSNTEAFF. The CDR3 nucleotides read TGTGCCACCAGTGATCCTTCAAACACTGAAGCTTTCTTT.

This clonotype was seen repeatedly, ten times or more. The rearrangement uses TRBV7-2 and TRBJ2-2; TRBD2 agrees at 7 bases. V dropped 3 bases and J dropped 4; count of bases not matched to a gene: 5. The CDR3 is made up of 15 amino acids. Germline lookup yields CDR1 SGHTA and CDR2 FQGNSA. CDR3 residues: CASSFGDYPTGELFF. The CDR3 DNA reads TGTGCCAGCAGCTTCGGGGACTATCCCACCGGGGAGCTGTTTTTT.

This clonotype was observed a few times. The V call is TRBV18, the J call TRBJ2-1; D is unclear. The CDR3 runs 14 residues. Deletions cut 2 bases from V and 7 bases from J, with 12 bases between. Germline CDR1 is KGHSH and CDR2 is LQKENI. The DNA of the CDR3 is TGTGCCAGCTCACCAGTTCAGGCCCAGAATGAGCAGTTCTTC. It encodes CASSPVQAQNEQFF.

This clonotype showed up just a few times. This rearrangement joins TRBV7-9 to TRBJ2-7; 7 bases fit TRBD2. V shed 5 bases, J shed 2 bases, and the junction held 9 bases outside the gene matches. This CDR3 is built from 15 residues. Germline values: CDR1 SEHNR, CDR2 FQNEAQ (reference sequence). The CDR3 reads CASSPLTSVPYEQYF. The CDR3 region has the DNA TGTGCCAGCAGCCCGCTCACTAGCGTCCCCTACGAGCAGTACTTC.

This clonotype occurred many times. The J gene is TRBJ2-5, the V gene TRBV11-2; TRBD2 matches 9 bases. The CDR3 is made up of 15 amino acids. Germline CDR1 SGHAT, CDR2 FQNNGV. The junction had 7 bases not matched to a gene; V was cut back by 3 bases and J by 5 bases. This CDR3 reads CASSFGSGRLETQYF. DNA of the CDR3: TGTGCCAGCAGCTTCGGTAGCGGGAGATTGGAGACCCAGTACTTC. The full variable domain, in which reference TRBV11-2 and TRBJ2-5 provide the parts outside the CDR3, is EAGVAQSPRYKIIEKRQSVAFWCNPISGHATLYWYQQILGQGPKLLIQFQNNGVVDDSQLPKDRFSAERLKGVDSTLKIQPAKLEDSAVYLCASSFGSGRLETQYFGPGTRLLVL.

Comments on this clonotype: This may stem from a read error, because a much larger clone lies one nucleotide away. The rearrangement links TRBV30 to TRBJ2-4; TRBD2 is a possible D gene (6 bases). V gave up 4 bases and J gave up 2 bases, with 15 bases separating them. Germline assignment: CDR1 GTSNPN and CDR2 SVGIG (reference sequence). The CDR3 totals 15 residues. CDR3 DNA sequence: TGTGCCTGGAAACCGGGAGATGGAACCAAAAACATTCAGTACTTC. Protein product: CAWKPGDGTKNIQYF.

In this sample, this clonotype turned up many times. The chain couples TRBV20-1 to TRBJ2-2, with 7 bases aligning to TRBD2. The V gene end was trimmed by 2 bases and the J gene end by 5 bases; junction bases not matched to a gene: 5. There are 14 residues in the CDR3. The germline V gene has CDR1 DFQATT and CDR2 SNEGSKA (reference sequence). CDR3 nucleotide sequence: TGCAGTGCTAGACCTAGCGGACCTACCGGGGAGCTGTTTTTT. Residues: CSARPSGPTGELFF.

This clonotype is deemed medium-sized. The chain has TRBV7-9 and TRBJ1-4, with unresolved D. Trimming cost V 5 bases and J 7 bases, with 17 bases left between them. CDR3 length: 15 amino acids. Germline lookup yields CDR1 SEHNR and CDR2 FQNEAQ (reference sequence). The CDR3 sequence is CASSPDGPGGEKLFF. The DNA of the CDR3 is TGTGCCAGCAGCCCTGACGGTCCCGGCGGTGAAAAACTGTTTTTT.

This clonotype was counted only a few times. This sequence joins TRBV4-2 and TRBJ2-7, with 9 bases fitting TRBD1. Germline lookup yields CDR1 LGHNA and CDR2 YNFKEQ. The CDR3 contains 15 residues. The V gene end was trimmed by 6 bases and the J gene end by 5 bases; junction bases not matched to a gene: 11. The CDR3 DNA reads TGTGCCAGCAGACCAGAAGGGGACAGGGTTCACGAGCAGTACTTC. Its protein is CASRPEGDRVHEQYF.